The 29 T cell receptor beta chains listed next were all sequenced from one sample in a study of T-cell memory formation after mild COVID-19. One entry per CDR3 protein results from TCRdb running MiXCR on the 5' RACE reads. The sample has 300,000 to 400,000 distinct CDR3 sequences, under 25% seen once. The sample consisted of PBMCs or a T cell subset sorted from them (not recorded which). The receptors here all came from an adult woman who had mild COVID-19 (a few samples of this study predate the infection). Cell type and time point are not known.

This clonotype was counted between two and nine times. The chain is built from TRBV11-1 and TRBJ2-1, with D perhaps TRBD1 (6 bases). Germline CDR1 is SGHAT and CDR2 is FQDESV (reference sequence). CDR3 length equals 16 residues. Trimming removed 5 bases at V and 6 bases at J, with 20 bases between. CDR3 nucleotide sequence: TGTGCCAGCAGCGAGAACAGGGATTGGTCCACCAATGAGCAGTTCTTC. Its translation: CASSENRDWSTNEQFF.

Only a few counts were recorded for this clonotype. J is TRBJ2-1 and V is TRBV5-1; D possibly corresponds to TRBD1 (6 bases). The CDR3 runs to 15 residues. Trimming stripped 2 bases from V and 5 bases from J, with 14 bases between. CDR1 and CDR2 from the germline V gene are SGHRS and YFSETQ. This CDR3 reads CASSLQGFANNEQFF. CDR3 coding DNA: TGCGCCAGCAGCTTACAGGGTTTCGCTAACAATGAGCAGTTCTTC.

J is TRBJ1-1 and V is TRBV4-1, with D possibly matching TRBD1 (6 bases). V was cut by 0 bases and J by 1 base, with 9 bases left in between. Germline-derived CDR1 and CDR2 are MGHRA and YSYEKL. The CDR3 totals 15 residues. CDR3 bases: TGCGCCAGCAGCCAAGATAAGACAGGGAACACTGAAGCTTTCTTT. Protein sequence: CASSQDKTGNTEAFF.

This clonotype was seen a few times. The chain recombines TRBV2 with TRBJ2-3; D may be TRBD1 (5 bases). Trimming cost V 7 bases and J 3 bases, with 20 bases left between them. Germline V CDR1 and CDR2: SNHLY, FYNNEI. CDR3 length: 16 amino acids. CDR3 DNA: TGTGCCAGCACCATGCTAAGGGGTAGGGGTACAGATACGCAGTATTTT. This gives the protein CASTMLRGRGTDTQYF.

This clonotype was counted only a few times. This chain links TRBV5-6 with TRBJ1-2; D may be TRBD1 (5 bases). Trimming took off 4 bases at V and 2 bases at J, with 15 bases between the two ends. Germline CDR1 and CDR2: SGHDT and YYEEEE. The length of the CDR3 is 15 residues. The CDR3 DNA reads as TGTGCCAGCAGCCCGACAGCAATGCCGAACTATGGCTACACCTTC. This encodes CASSPTAMPNYGYTF.

The rearrangement uses TRBV6-5 and TRBJ2-1; TRBD1 aligns across 11 bases. The CDR3 covers 17 residues. The V gene end was trimmed by 1 base and the J gene end by 1 base; junction bases not matched to a gene: 3. Germline CDR1 and CDR2: MNHEY and SVGAGI. CDR3 loop: CASSYWTGGGSYNEQFF. CDR3 in DNA: TGTGCCAGCAGTTACTGGACAGGGGGCGGTTCCTACAATGAGCAGTTCTTC.

This clonotype was seen more than once but under ten times. V and J are TRBV15 and TRBJ2-7; 10 nucleotides agree with TRBD2. The CDR3 is made up of 14 amino acids. CDR1 and CDR2 (germline): LNHNV, YYDKDF (reference sequence). Losses at the gene ends were 1 base for V and 5 bases for J; bases not matched to a gene: 2. The CDR3 reads CATSRASGGDEQYF. The CDR3 DNA sequence: TGTGCCACCAGCAGAGCTAGCGGGGGAGACGAGCAGTACTTC. Variable domain in full (rest from reference TRBV15 and TRBJ2-7): DAMVIQNPRYQVTQFGKPVTLSCSQTLNHNVMYWYQQKSSQAPKLLFHYYDKDFNNEADTPDNFQSRRPNTSFCFLDIRSPGLGDTAMYLCATSRASGGDEQYFGPGTRLTVT.

This clonotype was observed a handful of times. V is TRBV20-1 and J is TRBJ1-2; TRBD1 aligns across 11 bases. Trimming cost V 5 bases and J 7 bases; bases outside gene matches: 12. The CDR3 is made up of 15 amino acids. The V gene's germline CDR1 is DFQATT and CDR2 SNEGSKA (reference sequence). This CDR3 reads CSAPGQGAAIGGYTF. The DNA for the CDR3 is TGCAGTGCTCCCGGACAGGGGGCCGCGATTGGTGGCTACACCTTC.

The chain employs TRBV24-1 and TRBJ1-2; tentative D call: TRBD1 (5 bases). V lost 3 bases, J lost 8 bases, and 15 bases lay in between. The germline gives CDR1 KGHDR, CDR2 SFDVKD. The CDR3 totals 14 residues. CDR3 in amino acids: CATSDPWDGAGYTF. The CDR3 DNA reads as TGTGCCACCAGTGATCCCTGGGACGGAGCAGGCTACACCTTC.

This clonotype was observed a handful of times. The chain recombines TRBV7-9 with TRBJ2-7; TRBD1 might be the D (6 bases). The CDR3 is 14 amino acids. The germline CDR1 and CDR2 sequences are SEHNR and FQNEAQ (reference sequence). V dropped 5 bases and J dropped 4 bases, with 15 bases sitting between them. The CDR3 DNA sequence: TGTGCCAGCAGCGAGCTTAGAGGGGGTTACGAGCAGTACTTC. Translation gives CASSELRGGYEQYF.

This clonotype was seen a handful of times. The rearrangement joins TRBV6-5 to TRBJ2-7; 8 bases agree with TRBD2. CDR3 length equals 16 residues. The junction had 8 bases not matched to a gene; V was cut back by 1 base and J by 3 bases. Germline CDR1 and CDR2: MNHEY and SVGAGI. CDR3 sequence: CASSYLYPGLGYEQYF. The CDR3 coding sequence is TGTGCCAGCAGTTACTTATACCCGGGACTAGGCTACGAGCAGTACTTC.

This clonotype has a handful of counts. CDR3 amino acids: CASSLGVVTQGGQPQHF. The CDR3 bases are TGTGCCAGCAGCTTAGGAGTGGTAACACAGGGAGGCCAGCCCCAGCATTTT. This rearrangement joins TRBV7-8 to TRBJ1-5; tentatively, D is TRBD1 (6 bases). Looked up from germline, CDR1 is SGHVS and CDR2 is FQNEAQ. V was pared by 1 base and J by 7 bases, with 20 bases between. This CDR3 comprises 17 residues.

V and J are TRBV20-1 and TRBJ2-5, with 7 bases that match TRBD2. The CDR3 sequence is 15 residues long. Germline CDR1 DFQATT, CDR2 SNEGSKA (reference sequence). Trimming took 1 base from V and 6 from J; bases not matched to a gene: 11. The DNA for the CDR3 is TGCAGTGCTAGAGTTGCGACTAGCAACCAGAAGACCCAGTACTTC. Translated: CSARVATSNQKTQYF.

This clonotype was found many times. This chain connects TRBV12-3 or TRBV12-4 to TRBJ2-4; no clear D. V lost 5 bases and J 6 bases, leaving 17 bases between the germline ends. This CDR3 spans 15 amino acids. The CDR3 DNA is TGTGCCAGCAGTCCCGGACCAAGCCATGGAAACATTCAGTACTTC. Amino acids: CASSPGPSHGNIQYF.

The J gene is TRBJ1-2, the V gene TRBV29-1; D not resolved. From germline, CDR1 is SQVTM and CDR2 ANQGSEA. V gave up 7 bases and J gave up 3 bases, with 12 bases separating them. The CDR3 has 12 amino acids. The CDR3 region is CSGQTNHYGYTF. CDR3 bases: TGCAGCGGCCAGACAAACCACTATGGCTACACCTTC.

J is TRBJ2-4 and V is TRBV4-1; 9 bases align to TRBD2. From germline, CDR1 is MGHRA and CDR2 YSYEKL. J gave up 3 bases and V 1 base, and 7 bases lay outside the gene matches. The CDR3 consists of 17 residues. CDR3 residues: CASSQGSAGGIKNIQYF. CDR3 nucleotides: TGCGCCAGCAGCCAAGGGTCGGCGGGGGGGATCAAAAACATTCAGTACTTC.

The chain employs TRBV6-2 or TRBV6-3 and TRBJ2-7, with TRBD2 as a possible D gene (5 bases). Trimming removed 6 bases from V and 4 bases from J, with 7 bases in between. The germline gives CDR1 MNHEY, CDR2 SVGEGT. This CDR3 contains 11 residues. The chain's CDR3 is CASRRGYEQYF. The CDR3 coding sequence is TGTGCCAGCAGACGGGGATACGAGCAGTACTTC.

The V call is TRBV12-3 or TRBV12-4, the J call TRBJ2-1; D gene unclear. The CDR3 contains 15 residues. The V and J ends lost 5 bases and 0 bases respectively, with 11 bases between them. The CDR3 is CASSPDQSSYNEQFF. The CDR3 region has the DNA TGTGCCAGCAGTCCCGATCAGAGCTCCTACAATGAGCAGTTCTTC.

This clonotype has more than one count but fewer than ten. The chain has TRBV7-9 and TRBJ1-2; possibly TRBD1 for D (5 bases). With 5 bases removed from V and 4 bases from J, the gap between germline ends came to 17 bases. In germline, CDR1 is SEHNR, CDR2 FQNEAQ (reference sequence). This CDR3 region has 15 residues. The CDR3 DNA reads as TGTGCCAGCAGCGCAGCACAGGTTGTCATCTATGGCTACACCTTC. Protein sequence: CASSAAQVVIYGYTF.

The chain has TRBV19 and TRBJ2-3; D possibly corresponds to TRBD2 (6 bases). CDR3 length: 15 amino acids. Germline-derived CDR1 and CDR2 are LNHDA and SQIVND (reference sequence). The V end lost 3 bases, the J end lost 2 bases, and 12 bases lay between the germline ends. The CDR3 loop reads CASSMSAGYTDTQYF. The CDR3 region has the DNA TGTGCCAGTAGTATGTCAGCGGGCTACACAGATACGCAGTATTTT.

This clonotype occurred a few times. The gene calls are TRBV7-3 and TRBJ2-1, with D possibly being TRBD2 (6 bases). The V end was cut by 2 bases, the J end by 4 bases, with 12 bases between. Germline values: CDR1 SGHTA, CDR2 FQGTGA. The CDR3 runs 15 residues. CDR3 sequence: CASSLLSSAYNEQFF. Here the CDR3 DNA reads TGTGCCAGCAGCTTACTCTCTAGCGCGTACAATGAGCAGTTCTTC.

J is TRBJ2-3 and V is TRBV29-1, with D possibly TRBD2 on 5 matching bases. Trimming took off 4 bases at V and 1 base at J, with 9 bases between the two ends. CDR3 length equals 13 residues. Germline CDR1 reads SQVTM; CDR2 reads ANQGSEA. Here the CDR3 reads CSVAEDRTDTQYF. The CDR3 DNA reads as TGCAGCGTTGCGGAGGACCGCACAGATACGCAGTATTTT.

CDR3 in DNA: TGCAGCGCTCTAACCACGGCAGTGAACACTGAAGCTTTCTTT. It codes for CSALTTAVNTEAFF. J is TRBJ1-1 and V is TRBV29-1; D unclear. Trimming took 7 bases from V and 0 from J, leaving 15 bases between them. The CDR3 consists of 14 residues. Germline V gene data show CDR1 as SQVTM and CDR2 as ANQGSEA. The full variable domain, its missing parts supplied by reference TRBV29-1 and TRBJ1-1, is SAVISQKPSRDICQRGTSLTIQCQVDSQVTMMFWYRQQPGQSLTLIATANQGSEATYESGFVIDKFPISRPNLTFSTLTVSNMSPEDSSIYLCSALTTAVNTEAFFGQGTRLTVV.

This clonotype was seen a handful of times. V gene TRBV5-6 combines with J gene TRBJ1-2; unclear D gene. The CDR3 extends over 17 amino acids. Trimming took off 0 bases at V and 3 bases at J, with 18 bases between the two ends. The germline V gene has CDR1 SGHDT and CDR2 YYEEEE. Here the CDR3 DNA reads TGTGCCAGCAGCTTGGGGACTTACGATTCTTCGGACTATGGCTACACCTTC. As protein: CASSLGTYDSSDYGYTF.

The CDR3 protein is CASSILGDSGRLGEQYF. CDR3 nucleotide sequence: TGTGCCAGCAGCATCCTAGGTGATAGCGGGAGACTGGGCGAGCAGTACTTC. The chain couples TRBV7-3 to TRBJ2-7, with 9 bases that match TRBD2. The J segment lost 6 bases and the V segment lost 5 bases, leaving 17 bases of the junction unmatched. The CDR3 runs to 17 residues. CDR1 SGHTA and CDR2 FQGTGA come from the germline V gene. The complete variable domain, with remaining parts taken from reference TRBV7-3 and TRBJ2-7, reads GAGVSQTPSNKVTEKGKYVELRCDPISGHTALYWYRQSLGQGPEFLIYFQGTGAADDSGLPNDRFFAVRPEGSVSTLKIQRTERGDSAVYLCASSILGDSGRLGEQYFGPGTRLTVT.

This rearrangement joins TRBV5-6 to TRBJ1-2; D remains unclear. The CDR3 contains 14 residues. Trimming took off 2 bases at V and 3 bases at J, with 11 bases between the two ends. The germline gives CDR1 SGHDT, CDR2 YYEEEE. Here the CDR3 reads CASSFTDVHYGYTF. The CDR3 DNA follows: TGTGCCAGCAGCTTTACGGACGTCCACTATGGCTACACCTTC.

The V gene is TRBV6-4, the J gene TRBJ1-1, with D uncertain. The germline gives CDR1 MRHNA, CDR2 SNTAGT. V gave up 5 bases and J gave up 4 bases, with 11 bases separating them. The CDR3 is 13 residues long. In DNA form, the CDR3 reads TGTGCCAGCAGTTCCCTCATGGGCACTGAAGCTTTCTTT. This codes for CASSSLMGTEAFF.

V usage is TRBV5-4 and J usage is TRBJ2-3; D is possibly TRBD1 (6 bases). The CDR3 contains 10 residues. CDR1 and CDR2 from the germline V gene are SGHNT and YYREEE (reference sequence). Trimming stripped 10 bases from V and 4 bases from J, with 7 bases between. The CDR3 nucleotides read TGTGCCCAGGGGTCAGATACGCAGTATTTT. Its protein is CAQGSDTQYF.

The rearrangement links TRBV28 to TRBJ1-6; D not certain. The CDR3 covers 12 residues. CDR1 and CDR2 from the germline V gene are MDHEN and SYDVKM. Trimming removed 5 bases at V and 10 bases at J, with 9 bases between. This CDR3 reads CASSQTDSPLHF. In DNA form, the CDR3 reads TGTGCCAGCAGTCAAACAGACTCACCCCTCCACTTT.